The 6 T cell receptor beta chains below all came from one sample that was sequenced in a study of blood T cell repertoires in COVID-19. The protocol was immunoSEQ multiplex PCR, while the TCRdb copy is restricted to in-frame clones and leaves out a portion. The table includes fewer than 350,000 clones, approximately 83% detected once. The sequenced material came from peripheral blood. The source is a woman aged 30 to 39 who had recovered from COVID-19.

This clone was seen only a few times. The chain joins TRBV5-1 to TRBJ2-7; TRBD1 might be the D (6 bases). The CDR3 has 15 residues. With 0 bases removed from V and 3 bases from J, the gap between germline ends came to 13 bases. Germline V lookup: CDR1 SGHRS, CDR2 YFSETQ. Here the CDR3 reads CASSLVATGLYEQYF. CDR3 nucleotides: TGCGCCAGCAGCTTGGTAGCGACAGGACTCTACGAGCAGTACTTC.

This clone was observed a handful of times. The chain recombines TRBV4-1 with TRBJ2-1; TRBD1 matches 9 bases. Looked up from germline, CDR1 is MGHRA and CDR2 is YSYEKL. The CDR3 loop spans 15 amino acids. Germline trimming cut 4 bases from V and 5 bases from J; bases unmatched to any gene: 6. The chain's CDR3 is CASSPWTGVNNEQFF. The CDR3 region has the DNA TGCGCCAGCAGCCCGTGGACAGGGGTAAACAATGAGCAGTTCTTC.

The chain is built from TRBV2 and TRBJ1-2; 7 positions agree with TRBD1. Germline-derived CDR1 and CDR2 are SNHLY and FYNNEI. The CDR3 spans 12 residues. V shed 0 bases, J shed 8 bases, and the junction held 0 bases outside the gene matches. In nucleotides, the CDR3 is TGTGCCAGCAGTGAAGCGACAGGGGGCTACACCTTC. Its protein product is CASSEATGGYTF.

A few counts support this clone. The chain carries TRBV6-1 and TRBJ1-2, with 10 bases that match TRBD1. This CDR3 spans 15 amino acids. V shed 3 bases and J 3 bases; nucleotides not matched to a gene: 4. Germline V lookup: CDR1 MNHNS, CDR2 SASEGT. DNA for the CDR3: TGTGCCAGCAGTGACCTAGGACAGGGGGACTATGGCTACACCTTC. Protein: CASSDLGQGDYGYTF.

This chain uses TRBV6-4 with TRBJ1-5, with TRBD1 identical over 8 bases. Germline trimming cut 6 bases from V and 3 bases from J; bases unmatched to any gene: 10. This CDR3 contains 16 residues. Germline V gene data show CDR1 as MRHNA and CDR2 as SNTAGT. This CDR3 reads CASRKGQGINNQPQHF. As DNA, the CDR3 is TGTGCCAGCAGAAAAGGACAGGGTATAAACAATCAGCCCCAGCATTTT.

This sequence joins TRBV19 and TRBJ2-1; TRBD2 aligns across 10 bases. This CDR3 has 15 residues. Germline loops: CDR1 LNHDA, CDR2 SQIVND (reference sequence). Trimming at V came to 6 bases and at J to 6 bases, leaving 8 bases not matched to a gene. The CDR3 sequence: CASREAGGAFNEQFF. The CDR3 bases are TGTGCCAGTAGAGAAGCGGGAGGGGCATTCAATGAGCAGTTCTTC.